The entry below describes one TCR beta chain. The antigen is unknown. From germline, CDR1 is SQVTM and CDR2 ANQGSEA. V was shortened by 1 base and J by 1 base, with 11 bases between the two germline ends. CDR3 length: 14 amino acids. TCRdb ran MiXCR on the 5' RACE reads and lists one entry per CDR3 protein. The sample records more than 300,000 distinct CDR3 sequences, 7% to 9% being singletons. This specimen belongs to a study of CD8 T cells in ankylosing spondylitis. Overall study findings and caveats: Ankylosing spondylitis blood appeared to be characterized by a TCR beta motif of 7 to 9 highly homologous variants. A number of the motif variants had already been described in reactive arthritis synovial fluid and blood.

This clonotype originated in a male donor with ankylosing spondylitis. Source material: blood, either unsorted or a sorted T cell fraction (not recorded which). V usage is TRBV29-1 and J usage is TRBJ2-7, with D unclear. CDR3 region: CSVEVSGVSYEQYF. As DNA, the CDR3 is TGCAGCGTTGAAGTTTCGGGCGTGTCCTACGAGCAGTACTTC.